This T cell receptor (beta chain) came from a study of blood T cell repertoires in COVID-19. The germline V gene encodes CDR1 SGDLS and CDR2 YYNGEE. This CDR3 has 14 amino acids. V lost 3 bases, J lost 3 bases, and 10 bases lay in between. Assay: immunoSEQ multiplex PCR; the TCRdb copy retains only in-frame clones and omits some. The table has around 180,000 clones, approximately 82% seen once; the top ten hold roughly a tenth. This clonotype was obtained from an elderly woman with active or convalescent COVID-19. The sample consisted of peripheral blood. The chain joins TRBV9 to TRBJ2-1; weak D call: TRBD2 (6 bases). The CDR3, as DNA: TGTGCCAGCAGCGGCACCGGGGGCTACAATGAGCAGTTCTTC. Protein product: CASSGTGGYNEQFF.